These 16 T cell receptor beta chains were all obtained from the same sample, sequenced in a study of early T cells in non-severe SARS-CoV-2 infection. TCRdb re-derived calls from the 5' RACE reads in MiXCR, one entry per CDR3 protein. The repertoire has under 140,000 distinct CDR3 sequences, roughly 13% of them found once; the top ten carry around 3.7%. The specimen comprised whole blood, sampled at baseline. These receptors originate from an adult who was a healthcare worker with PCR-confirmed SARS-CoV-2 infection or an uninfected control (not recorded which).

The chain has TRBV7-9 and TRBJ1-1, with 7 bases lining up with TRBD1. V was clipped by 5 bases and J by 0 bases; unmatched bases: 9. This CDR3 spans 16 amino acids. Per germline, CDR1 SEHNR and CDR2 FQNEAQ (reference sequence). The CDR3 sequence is CASSQAGDRLNTEAFF. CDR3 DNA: TGTGCCAGCAGCCAGGCGGGGGACAGATTGAACACTGAAGCTTTCTTT. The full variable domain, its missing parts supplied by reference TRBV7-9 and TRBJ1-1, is DTGVSQNPRHKITKRGQNVTFRCDPISEHNRLYWYRQTLGQGPEFLTYFQNEAQLEKSRLLSDRFSAERPKGSFSTLEIQRTEQGDSAMYLCASSQAGDRLNTEAFFGQGTRLTVV.

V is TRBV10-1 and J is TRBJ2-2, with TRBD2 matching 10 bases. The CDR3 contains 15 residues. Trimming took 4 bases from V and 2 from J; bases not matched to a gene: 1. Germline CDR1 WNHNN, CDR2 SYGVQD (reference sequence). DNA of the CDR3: TGCGCCAGCAGTGTACTAGCGGGAAACACCGGGGAGCTGTTTTTT. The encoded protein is CASSVLAGNTGELFF.

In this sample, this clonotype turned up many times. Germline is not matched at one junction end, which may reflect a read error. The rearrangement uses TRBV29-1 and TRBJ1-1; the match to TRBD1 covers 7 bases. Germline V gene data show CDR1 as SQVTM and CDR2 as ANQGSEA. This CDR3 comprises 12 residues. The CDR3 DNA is TGCAGCGTGGAAGGGCGGGACAGTGAAGCTTTCTTT. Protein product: CSVEGRDSEAFF.

The CDR3, as DNA: TGTGCCAGCACAGCCAGGGGAGAGAACACTGAAGCTTTCTTT. It is translated as CASTARGENTEAFF. The chain recombines TRBV6-1 with TRBJ1-1, with D perhaps TRBD1 (6 bases). CDR3 length equals 14 residues. Germline-derived CDR1 and CDR2 are MNHNS and SASEGT. Deletions cut 7 bases from V and 1 base from J, with 13 bases between.

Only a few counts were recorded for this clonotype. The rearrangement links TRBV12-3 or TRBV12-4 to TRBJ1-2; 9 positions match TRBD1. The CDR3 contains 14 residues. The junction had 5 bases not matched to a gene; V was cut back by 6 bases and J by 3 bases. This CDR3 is CASSHRGRYYGYTF. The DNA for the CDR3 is TGTGCCAGCAGCCACAGGGGGCGGTACTATGGCTACACCTTC.

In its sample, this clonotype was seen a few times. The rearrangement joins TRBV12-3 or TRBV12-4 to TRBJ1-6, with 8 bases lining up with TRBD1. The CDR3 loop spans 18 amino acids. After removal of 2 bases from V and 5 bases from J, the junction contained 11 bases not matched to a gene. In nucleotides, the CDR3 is TGTGCCAGCAGTTTATCCTGGACAGGGCGGGCTAATAATTCACCCCTCCACTTT. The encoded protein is CASSLSWTGRANNSPLHF.

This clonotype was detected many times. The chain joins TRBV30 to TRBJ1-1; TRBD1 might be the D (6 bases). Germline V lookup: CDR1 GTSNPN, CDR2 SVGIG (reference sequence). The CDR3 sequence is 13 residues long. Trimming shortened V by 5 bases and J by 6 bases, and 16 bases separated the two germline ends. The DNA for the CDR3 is TGTGCCTGGGACCGGGGGGCGAGGTCTGAAGCTTTCTTT. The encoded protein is CAWDRGARSEAFF.

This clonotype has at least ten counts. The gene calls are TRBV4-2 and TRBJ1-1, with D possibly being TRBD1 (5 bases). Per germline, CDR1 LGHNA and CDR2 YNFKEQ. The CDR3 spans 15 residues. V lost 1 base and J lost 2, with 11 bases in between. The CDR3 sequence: CASSQAGGYNTEAFF. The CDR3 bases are TGTGCCAGCAGCCAAGCGGGGGGGTACAACACTGAAGCTTTCTTT.

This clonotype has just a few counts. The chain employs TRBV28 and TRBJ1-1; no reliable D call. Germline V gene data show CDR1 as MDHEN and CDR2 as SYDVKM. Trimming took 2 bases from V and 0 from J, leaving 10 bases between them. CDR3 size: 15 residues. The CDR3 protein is CASSLGGTVNTEAFF. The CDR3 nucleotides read TGTGCCAGCAGTTTAGGTGGAACGGTGAACACTGAAGCTTTCTTT. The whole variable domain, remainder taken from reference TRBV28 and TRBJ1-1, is DVKVTQSSRYLVKRTGEKVFLECVQDMDHENMFWYRQDPGLGLRLIYFSYDVKMKEKGDIPEGYSVSREKKERFSLILESASTNQTSMYLCASSLGGTVNTEAFFGQGTRLTVV.

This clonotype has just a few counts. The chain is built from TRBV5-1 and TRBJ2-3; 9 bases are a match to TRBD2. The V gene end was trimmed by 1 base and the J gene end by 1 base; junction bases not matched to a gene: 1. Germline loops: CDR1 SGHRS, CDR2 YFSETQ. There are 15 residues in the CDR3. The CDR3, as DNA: TGCGCCAGCAGCTTGTTAGCGGGGGGCACAGATACGCAGTATTTT. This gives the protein CASSLLAGGTDTQYF.

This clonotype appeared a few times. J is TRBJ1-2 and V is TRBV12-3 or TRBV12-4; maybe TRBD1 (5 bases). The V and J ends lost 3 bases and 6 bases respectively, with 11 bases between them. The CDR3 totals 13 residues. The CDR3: CASSLAGLDGYTF. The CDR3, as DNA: TGTGCCAGCAGTTTGGCAGGGCTGGATGGCTACACCTTC.

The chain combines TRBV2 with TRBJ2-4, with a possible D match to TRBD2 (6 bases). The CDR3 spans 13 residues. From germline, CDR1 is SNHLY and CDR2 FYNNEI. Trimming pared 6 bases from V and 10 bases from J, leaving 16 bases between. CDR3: CASRGTPGTIQYF. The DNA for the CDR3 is TGTGCCAGCAGGGGGACTCCCGGGACTATTCAGTACTTC.

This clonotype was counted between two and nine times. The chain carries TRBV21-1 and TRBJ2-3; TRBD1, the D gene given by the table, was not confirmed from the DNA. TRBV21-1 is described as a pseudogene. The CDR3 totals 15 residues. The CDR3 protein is CASSPRTLSTDTQYF. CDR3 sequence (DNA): TGTGCCAGCAGCCCCCGGACACTTAGCACAGATACGCAGTATTTT.

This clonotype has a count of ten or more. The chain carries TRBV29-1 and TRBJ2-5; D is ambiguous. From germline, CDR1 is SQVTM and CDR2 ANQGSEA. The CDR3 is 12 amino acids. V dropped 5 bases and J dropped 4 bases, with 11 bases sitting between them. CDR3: CSVQKEGETQYF. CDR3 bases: TGCAGCGTTCAAAAAGAAGGAGAGACCCAGTACTTC.

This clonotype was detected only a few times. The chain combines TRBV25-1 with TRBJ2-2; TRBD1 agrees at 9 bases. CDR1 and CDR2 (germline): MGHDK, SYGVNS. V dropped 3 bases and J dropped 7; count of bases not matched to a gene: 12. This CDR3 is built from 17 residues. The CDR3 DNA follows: TGTGCCAGCAGTGATCATCGGAGACAGGGGGTTGGCGGGGAGCTGTTTTTT. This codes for CASSDHRRQGVGGELFF.

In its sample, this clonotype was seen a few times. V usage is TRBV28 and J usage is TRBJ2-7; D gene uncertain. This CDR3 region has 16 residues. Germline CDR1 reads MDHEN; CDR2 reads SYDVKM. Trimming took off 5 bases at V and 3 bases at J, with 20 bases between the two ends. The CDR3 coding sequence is TGTGCCAGCAGTCCCCAATCGGCTACCATTTACTACGAGCAGTACTTC. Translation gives CASSPQSATIYYEQYF.